Following are 18 T cell receptor beta chains from one sample sequenced in a study of blood T cell repertoires in COVID-19. Method: immunoSEQ multiplex PCR; TCRdb's copy keeps in-frame clones and lacks some. The table shows 110,000 to 150,000 clones, with around 80% occurring only once. Sample: peripheral blood. The receptors derive from an elderly man with acute or convalescent COVID-19.

J is TRBJ2-2 and V is TRBV5-1; TRBD2 might be the D (6 bases). Germline V gives CDR1 SGHRS, CDR2 YFSETQ. CDR3 length equals 13 residues. The V gene lost 8 bases and the J gene lost 4 bases, with 12 bases spanning the gap. The CDR3 nucleotides read TGCGCCAGTAGTCCGACTAGCACCGGGGAGCTGTTTTTT. This sequence encodes CASSPTSTGELFF.

The chain uses TRBV7-6 and TRBJ2-3, with D maybe TRBD1 (6 bases). Germline-derived CDR1 and CDR2 are SGHVS and FNYEAQ. The CDR3 is made up of 17 amino acids. V gave up 4 bases and J gave up 2 bases, with 19 bases separating them. CDR3 coding DNA: TGTGCCAGCAGCTCCGAAATAAGAACAGGGTTCACAGATACGCAGTATTTT. Its translation is CASSSEIRTGFTDTQYF. The full variable domain, rest sourced from reference TRBV7-6 and TRBJ2-3, is GAGVSQSPRYKVTKRGQDVALRCDPISGHVSLYWYRQALGQGPEFLTYFNYEAQQDKSGLPNDRFSAERPEGSISTLTIQRTEQRDSAMYRCASSSEIRTGFTDTQYFGPGTRLTVL.

This sequence joins TRBV9 and TRBJ2-5; the D gene is possibly TRBD1 (6 bases). The CDR3 length is 14 residues. Germline assignment: CDR1 SGDLS and CDR2 YYNGEE. The V and J ends lost 4 bases and 1 base respectively, with 11 bases between them. In DNA, the CDR3 is TGTGCCAGCAGCCCTCGACAGGCCCAAGAGACCCAGTACTTC. As protein: CASSPRQAQETQYF.

This chain joins TRBV7-6 and TRBJ2-3; D is perhaps TRBD1 (6 bases). CDR1 and CDR2 (germline): SGHVS, FNYEAQ. This CDR3 spans 14 amino acids. Trimming left V 5 bases short and J 4 bases short, with 13 bases between. Here the CDR3 DNA reads TGTGCCAGCAGCACAAGGACAGAAGCAGATACGCAGTATTTT. This translates into CASSTRTEADTQYF.

The chain joins TRBV4-2 to TRBJ1-6; D is uncertain. Trimming shortened V by 2 bases and J by 6 bases, and 11 bases separated the two germline ends. CDR3 size: 15 residues. Germline values: CDR1 LGHNA, CDR2 YNFKEQ. The CDR3 DNA follows: TGTGCCAGCAGCCAACCGGCGGAGACTAATTCACCCCTCCACTTT. It codes for CASSQPAETNSPLHF.

The V gene is TRBV27, the J gene TRBJ2-1; 7 bases fit TRBD2. The CDR3 is 13 amino acids. The V gene end was trimmed by 3 bases and the J gene end by 10 bases; junction bases not matched to a gene: 6. Germline CDR1 and CDR2: MNHEY and SMNVEV (reference sequence). In DNA, the CDR3 is TGTGCCAGCAGTTTGCGGGGGTCAGGGGAGCAGTTCTTC. It translates to CASSLRGSGEQFF.

For this clone: Other DNA sequences of this sample code for an identical CDR3. The chain combines TRBV6-1 with TRBJ1-5, with D possibly TRBD1 on 5 matching bases. This CDR3 is 13 amino acids long. The V end was cut by 3 bases, the J end by 2 bases, with 5 bases between. Germline lookup yields CDR1 MNHNS and CDR2 SASEGT. CDR3 sequence: CASSETGNQPQHF. The CDR3 DNA sequence: TGTGCCAGCAGTGAGACAGGCAATCAGCCCCAGCATTTT.

The chain carries TRBV3-1 (or the pseudogene TRBV3-2) and TRBJ2-1, with D perhaps matching TRBD1 (6 bases). CDR1 LGHDT and CDR2 YNNKEL come from the germline V gene (reference sequence). This CDR3 region has 15 residues. V shed 6 bases and J shed 4 bases, with 16 bases lying between them. The CDR3 reads CASRGKTGLYNEQFF. The CDR3, as DNA: TGTGCCAGCAGGGGGAAGACAGGATTGTACAATGAGCAGTTCTTC.

The chain joins TRBV27 to TRBJ1-5, with a possible D match to TRBD1 (6 bases). CDR3 length: 13 amino acids. Germline CDR1 and CDR2: MNHEY and SMNVEV (reference sequence). V lost 5 bases to trimming and J lost 5 bases, with 10 bases between them. The CDR3 bases are TGTGCCAGCAGTCACTCAGGGGATCAGCCCCAGCATTTT. Translating gives CASSHSGDQPQHF.

The genes are TRBV7-2 and TRBJ1-1; 10 bases are shared with TRBD1. This CDR3 comprises 18 residues. The V gene's germline CDR1 is SGHTA and CDR2 FQGNSA. Unmatched junction bases numbered 12, after V lost 5 bases and J lost 0 bases. Here the CDR3 DNA reads TGTGCCAGCAGCCTCAGAGGGGGGACAGGGGCTCTGAACACTGAAGCTTTCTTT. Residues: CASSLRGGTGALNTEAFF.

The gene calls are TRBV7-2 and TRBJ1-4; the D is unclear. CDR3 length equals 15 residues. Germline assignment: CDR1 SGHTA and CDR2 FQGNSA. Trimming cost V 5 bases and J 3 bases, with 13 bases left between them. CDR3 in amino acids: CASSLLGQANEKLFF. Written as DNA, the CDR3 is TGTGCCAGCAGCCTCCTAGGCCAAGCTAATGAAAAACTGTTTTTT. Variable domain in full (rest from reference TRBV7-2 and TRBJ1-4): GAGVSQSPSNKVTEKGKDVELRCDPISGHTALYWYRQSLGQGLEFLIYFQGNSAPDKSGLPSDRFSAERTGGSVSTLTIQRTQQEDSAVYLCASSLLGQANEKLFFGSGTQLSVL.

V gene TRBV27 combines with J gene TRBJ1-3; 8 positions match TRBD1. Germline CDR1 MNHEY, CDR2 SMNVEV (reference sequence). The CDR3 length is 14 residues. With 5 bases clipped from V and 3 bases from J, the junction kept 3 bases outside the gene matches. The CDR3 region has the DNA TGTGCCAGCAGTATGACAGGGGTTGGAAACACCATATATTTT. It translates to CASSMTGVGNTIYF.

The rearrangement links TRBV4-2 to TRBJ2-1; D is perhaps TRBD2 (6 bases). The CDR3 extends over 15 amino acids. V lost 4 bases and J 7 bases, leaving 17 bases between the germline ends. Germline V gene sequence: CDR1 LGHNA, CDR2 YNFKEQ. For the CDR3, the DNA is TGTGCCAGCAGCCCGCAAACGGGGGTAAGGAATGAGCAGTTCTTC. Translating it yields CASSPQTGVRNEQFF.

This chain joins TRBV12-5 and TRBJ1-2, with TRBD1 matching 9 bases. The CDR3 has 15 residues. CDR1 is LGHNT and CDR2 is FRNRAP in the germline V gene. The junction had 7 bases not matched to a gene; V was cut back by 4 bases and J by 4 bases. For the CDR3, the DNA is TGTGCTAGTGGTTCTAGGACAGGGGTGGTCTATGGCTACACCTTC. The encoded protein is CASGSRTGVVYGYTF. The complete variable domain, with remaining parts taken from reference TRBV12-5 and TRBJ1-2, reads DARVTQTPRHKVTEMGQEVTMRCQPILGHNTVFWYRQTMMQGLELLAYFRNRAPLDDSGMPKDRFSAEMPDATLATLKIQPSEPRDSAVYFCASGSRTGVVYGYTFGSGTRLTVV.

The gene calls are TRBV19 and TRBJ2-7; D is possibly TRBD1 (5 bases). In germline, CDR1 is LNHDA, CDR2 SQIVND (reference sequence). V was cut by 1 base and J by 7 bases, with 14 bases left in between. The CDR3 extends over 14 amino acids. Here the CDR3 reads CASSIVYGAREQYF. The CDR3 DNA is TGTGCCAGTAGTATAGTGTATGGGGCGAGGGAGCAGTACTTC.

This chain uses TRBV7-8 with TRBJ1-1, with D possibly matching TRBD1 (5 bases). CDR1 and CDR2 from the germline V gene are SGHVS and FQNEAQ. This CDR3 spans 14 amino acids. V dropped 5 bases and J dropped 1 base, with 11 bases sitting between them. CDR3 nucleotide sequence: TGTGCCAGCAGCCCTCAGGGAAAGAACACTGAAGCTTTCTTT. This translates into CASSPQGKNTEAFF.

The CDR3 loop is CASSPGHPSGANVLTF. The CDR3 coding sequence is TGTGCCAGCAGCCCCGGACACCCATCTGGGGCCAACGTCCTGACTTTC. The V call is TRBV7-2, the J call TRBJ2-6, with a possible D match to TRBD1 (5 bases). Germline V gives CDR1 SGHTA, CDR2 FQGNSA. V was pared by 5 bases and J by 1 base, with 12 bases between. This CDR3 comprises 16 residues.

V usage is TRBV5-1 and J usage is TRBJ2-1; TRBD1 might be the D (6 bases). Germline loops: CDR1 SGHRS, CDR2 YFSETQ. With 3 bases removed from V and 9 bases from J, the gap between germline ends came to 16 bases. The CDR3 contains 14 residues. In nucleotides, the CDR3 is TGCGCCAGCAGCTCAGGAGCAGGGGCAGGTGAGCAGTTCTTC. Translation: CASSSGAGAGEQFF.